Listed below are T cell receptor beta chains from one sample, sequenced in a study of cytomegalovirus exposure and HLA in healthy donors. Sequencing used immunoSEQ multiplex PCR; TCRdb keeps in-frame clones, though not all of them. Seen here are 100,000 to 120,000 clones, 75% to 85% observed once, and the top ten hold approximately 2%. Sequenced input: PBMCs. These TCRs come from a man younger than 40 in good health and CMV-seronegative. CDR3s include the opening cysteine and the closing phenylalanine or tryptophan.

V,length,J,CDR3
TRBV14,14,TRBJ1-4,CASSSHATNEKLFF
TRBV2,13,TRBJ1-4,CASKGDHLEKLFF
TRBV29-1,14,TRBJ2-1,CSVGTGGGVGEQFF
TRBV5-4,14,TRBJ2-3,CASRGGSGTDTQYF
TRBV7-8,17,TRBJ2-3,CASSLNPGLAGADTQYF
TRBV4-1,15,TRBJ1-2,CASSQELPRNYGYTF
TRBV5-1,16,TRBJ2-3,CASRQLLSGSTDTQYF
TRBV5-4,13,TRBJ2-5,CASSSDSSETQYF
TRBV4-1,16,TRBJ1-6,CASSQGPGTGDSPLHF
TRBV5-5,13,TRBJ1-2,CASSWTGDYGYTF
TRBV9,15,TRBJ1-1,CASSVTGATNTEAFF
TRBV27,16,TRBJ2-3,CASSLGPGWGADTQYF
TRBV5-1,16,TRBJ1-1,CASSPGTGIMNTEAFF
TRBV10-2,17,TRBJ2-7,CASSVTGKGRSNYEQYF
TRBV4-1,15,TRBJ1-4,CASSAGFGLGEKLFF
TRBV5-6,12,TRBJ2-5,CASSIRQETQYF
TRBV4-1,14,TRBJ1-2,CASREPGGIYGYTF
TRBV4-1,15,TRBJ2-7,CASSQTGPDSYEQYF
TRBV7-3,15,TRBJ2-1,CASSFDDRGYNEQFF
TRBV5-1,15,TRBJ2-1,CASSHRREGLNEQFF
TRBV30,14,TRBJ1-2,CACKTLGQGYGYTF
TRBV9,14,TRBJ2-1,CASTQGGSYNEQFF
TRBV9,14,TRBJ2-1,CASSAGLVSNEQFF
TRBV25-1,14,TRBJ2-1,CASSTRGVYNEQFF